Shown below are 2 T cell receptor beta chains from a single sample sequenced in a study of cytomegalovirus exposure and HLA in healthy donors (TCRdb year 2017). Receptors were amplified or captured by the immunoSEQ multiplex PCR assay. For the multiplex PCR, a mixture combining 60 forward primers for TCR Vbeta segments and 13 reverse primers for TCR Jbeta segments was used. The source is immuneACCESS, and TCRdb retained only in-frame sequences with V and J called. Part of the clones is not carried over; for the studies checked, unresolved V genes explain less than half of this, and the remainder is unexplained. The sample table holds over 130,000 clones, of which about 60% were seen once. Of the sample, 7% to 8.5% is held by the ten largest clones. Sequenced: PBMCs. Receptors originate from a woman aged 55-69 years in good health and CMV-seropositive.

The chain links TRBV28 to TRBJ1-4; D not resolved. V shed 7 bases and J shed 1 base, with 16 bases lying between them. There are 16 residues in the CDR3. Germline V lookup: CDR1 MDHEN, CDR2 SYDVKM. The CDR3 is CASTQGRTGTNEKLFF. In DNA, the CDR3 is TGTGCCAGCACCCAAGGACGGACTGGAACTAATGAAAAACTGTTTTTT.

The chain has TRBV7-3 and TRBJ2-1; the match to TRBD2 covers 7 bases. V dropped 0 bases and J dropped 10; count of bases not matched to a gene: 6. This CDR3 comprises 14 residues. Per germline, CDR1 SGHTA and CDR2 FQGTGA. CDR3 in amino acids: CASSLTWEGSEQFF. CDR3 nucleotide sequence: TGTGCCAGCAGCTTAACGTGGGAGGGTTCGGAGCAGTTCTTC.